The 4 T cell receptor beta chains below come from one sample, sequenced in a study of CXCR3-negative and CXCR3-positive naive CD8 T cells (dated by TCRdb to 2018 to 2020). TCRdb lists the instrument as NextSeq 550. The Human TCR Profiling Kit (MiLaboratory) was used to make UMI-labeled 5' RACE TRB cDNA libraries. TCRdb reprocessed the reads and provides one entry for every CDR3 protein sequence; no DNA is given. The sample's table lists a count of 100,000 to 150,000 distinct CDR3 sequences. Nearly 0.5% of the sample is in the top ten clones. What was sequenced was naive CXCR3- CD8+ T cells from blood. The label giving this sample's cell subset or site can be read as: CD45RO-CCR7+CD27+CD95- naive CD8+ T cells lacking CXCR3 (TNR3-). The receptors come from a human donor in good health. Some clones in this sample may be carry-over from other donors' samples.

This chain links TRBV6-2 or TRBV6-3 with TRBJ1-5. Germline CDR1 and CDR2: MNHEY and SVGEGT. This CDR3 is 13 amino acids long. The CDR3 here is CASSETSYQPQHF.

This chain uses TRBV20-1 with TRBJ2-1; lacking DNA, the TRBD1 call made by TCRdb goes unchecked. The V gene's germline CDR1 is DFQATT and CDR2 SNEGSKA (reference sequence). The CDR3 loop spans 14 amino acids. The CDR3 protein is CSARDLPRGYEQFF.

The V and J genes are TRBV20-1 and TRBJ2-1. The CDR3 totals 15 residues. Germline loops: CDR1 DFQATT, CDR2 SNEGSKA (reference sequence). The CDR3 loop is CSARPYRSGNNEQFF.

V usage is TRBV5-1 and J usage is TRBJ2-2. This CDR3 has 13 residues. CDR1 SGHRS and CDR2 YFSETQ come from the germline V gene. CDR3 sequence: CASSLSWAGELFF.